These T cell receptor beta chains were read from a single sample in a study of T cell responses to AZD1222 COVID-19 vaccine. Sequencing was performed with immunoSEQ multiplex PCR; in TCRdb, only in-frame clones are kept and a portion is missing. Altogether some 150,000 clones are present, less than 95% being singletons, with the ten largest covering around 3.7%. This specimen was peripheral blood, taken on day 0 of AZD1222 vaccination. The origin of the receptors is an adult in good health. CDR3s include the opening cysteine and the closing phenylalanine or tryptophan. The D gene is left open where the match is weak. Clone size is stated in some rows and not others, as once, few, many or a class when expanded.

size | J | D | V | CDR3 | DNA
NA | TRBJ1-1 | TRBD1 | TRBV2 | CATKMEDRALTEAFF | TGTGCCACCAAGATGGAGGACAGGGCGTTGACTGAAGCTTTCTTT
once | TRBJ1-4 | NA | TRBV5-8 | CASSPGDFALFF | TGTGCCAGCAGCCCGGGCGATTTTGCACTGTTTTTT
NA | TRBJ2-1 | TRBD1 | TRBV5-4 | CASRGGTGVAGEQFF | TGTGCCAGCCGGGGGGGGACAGGGGTCGCGGGTGAGCAGTTCTTC
NA | TRBJ2-1 | TRBD2 | TRBV7-9 | CASSLGLASGRLPKFF | TGTGCCAGCAGCTTAGGGTTAGCTAGCGGGAGACTCCCCAAGTTCTTC
NA | TRBJ2-5 | TRBD1 | TRBV15 | CATSRRDRGPTQYF | TGTGCCACCAGCCGGCGGGACAGGGGGCCGACCCAGTACTTC
once | TRBJ1-1 | NA | TRBV7-9 | CASSLGGVEAFF | TGTGCCAGCAGCTTAGGGGGAGTTGAAGCTTTCTTT
NA | TRBJ1-2 | NA | TRBV9 | CASSVVRAPYGYTF | TGTGCCAGCAGCGTAGTTCGGGCCCCCTATGGCTACACCTTC
once | TRBJ2-6 | NA | TRBV3-1/TRBV3-2 | CASSQYQSGANVLTF | TGTGCCAGCAGCCAATACCAGTCTGGGGCCAACGTCCTGACTTTC
NA | TRBJ1-3 | NA | TRBV6-2/TRBV6-3 | CASSPVSPRVGNTIYF | TGTGCCAGCAGTCCCGTCTCACCGCGGGTCGGAAACACCATATATTTT
NA | TRBJ2-3 | NA | TRBV9 | CASSARPGLDTQYF | TGTGCCAGCAGCGCACGACCCGGACTAGATACGCAGTATTTT
once | TRBJ2-3 | NA | TRBV9 | CASSVRRDKHTDTQYF | TGTGCCAGCAGCGTCCGCCGGGACAAACACACAGATACGCAGTATTTT
NA | TRBJ2-3 | NA | TRBV23-1 | CASSQSGQGNADTQYF | TGCGCCAGCAGTCAATCAGGGCAGGGAAACGCAGATACGCAGTATTTT
NA | TRBJ2-7 | NA | TRBV3-1/TRBV3-2 | CASSQAPGSPYEQYF | TGTGCCAGCAGCCAAGCTCCAGGGAGTCCCTACGAGCAGTACTTC
NA | TRBJ2-7 | TRBD1 | TRBV6-5 | CASSYGTGKYEQYF | TGTGCCAGCAGTTACGGGACAGGCAAATACGAGCAGTACTTC
NA | TRBJ2-5 | NA | TRBV6-5 | CASSYSYAEETQYF | TGTGCCAGCAGTTACTCGTACGCGGAAGAGACCCAGTACTTC
once | TRBJ2-3 | NA | TRBV6-2/TRBV6-3 | CASSSNARFFPQYF | TGTGCCAGCAGTTCAAACGCTAGGTTCTTTCCGCAGTATTTT
NA | TRBJ1-1 | TRBD1 | TRBV7-4 | CASSFPDRAKAFF | TGTGCCAGCAGCTTCCCGGACAGGGCTAAAGCTTTCTTT
NA | TRBJ1-5 | NA | TRBV6-5 | CASSYQAGGPQHF | TGTGCCAGCAGTTACCAGGCAGGAGGGCCCCAGCATTTT
NA | TRBJ1-2 | NA | TRBV6-1 | CASSELRGSYGYTF | TGTGCCAGCAGTGAATTGCGGGGTAGCTATGGCTACACCTTC
once | TRBJ2-1 | NA | TRBV20-1 | CSASSATEQFF | TGCAGTGCTAGTTCTGCGACAGAGCAGTTCTTC
NA | TRBJ2-1 | NA | TRBV5-1 | CASSLGPRREQFF | TGCGCCAGCAGCTTGGGGCCCCGCAGGGAGCAGTTCTTC
NA | TRBJ2-3 | TRBD2 | TRBV6-1 | CASSELAGGRDTQYF | TGTGCCAGCAGTGAACTAGCGGGGGGGCGTGATACGCAGTATTTT
NA | TRBJ1-1 | NA | TRBV4-1 | CASSQSPGQPRGAEAFF | TGCGCCAGCAGCCAGTCACCGGGACAACCCAGGGGAGCTGAAGCTTTCTTT
NA | TRBJ2-1 | TRBD2 | TRBV7-2 | CASSLGGTRFSEQFF | TGTGCCAGCAGCTTAGGAGGGACTAGGTTTAGTGAGCAGTTCTTC
NA | TRBJ1-2 | NA | TRBV7-9 | CASSGIADPVGYTF | TGTGCCAGCAGCGGGATTGCGGATCCTGTGGGCTACACCTTC
NA | TRBJ2-3 | NA | TRBV6-4 | CASSDAVGTDTQYF | TGTGCCAGCAGTGATGCGGTCGGGACAGATACGCAGTATTTT
NA | TRBJ1-4 | NA | TRBV6-6 | CASSYSVEWFF | TGTGCCAGCAGTTACTCGGTAGAATGGTTTTTT
NA | TRBJ1-2 | TRBD1 | TRBV19 | CASTRTRGPDGYTF | TGTGCCAGCACCAGAACCAGGGGGCCGGATGGCTACACCTTC
NA | TRBJ1-2 | TRBD1 | TRBV19 | CASSIRQGAIDGYTF | TGTGCCAGTAGTATCCGTCAGGGGGCAATAGATGGCTACACCTTC
NA | TRBJ1-4 | NA | TRBV6-5 | CASQGTTNEKLFF | TGTGCCAGCCAGGGGACAACTAATGAAAAACTGTTTTTT
NA | TRBJ2-3 | TRBD1 | TRBV7-2 | CASSFRTGQGPVTQYF | TGTGCCAGCAGCTTCCGGACGGGACAGGGGCCCGTTACGCAGTATTTT
NA | TRBJ2-1 | TRBD1 | TRBV15 | CATSRRQGDNEQFF | TGTGCCACCAGCAGAAGGCAGGGGGACAATGAGCAGTTCTTC
NA | TRBJ1-1 | NA | TRBV5-1 | CASSLWAVNTEAFF | TGCGCCAGCAGCTTGTGGGCGGTGAACACTGAAGCTTTCTTT
once | TRBJ1-6 | NA | TRBV6-1 | CASSEATVDNSPLHF | TGTGCCAGCAGTGAAGCTACAGTCGATAATTCACCCCTCCACTTT
once | TRBJ1-5 | NA | TRBV2 | CASLPGQANNQPQHF | TGTGCCAGCCTCCCCGGGCAGGCGAACAATCAGCCCCAGCATTTT
NA | TRBJ2-1 | NA | TRBV27 | CASSAGFSNEQFF | TGTGCCAGCAGTGCCGGGTTCTCTAATGAGCAGTTCTTC
NA | TRBJ1-6 | TRBD1 | TRBV3-1/TRBV3-2 | CASSQSTGYGSPLHF | TGTGCCAGCAGCCAATCGACAGGGTACGGTTCACCCCTCCACTTT
NA | TRBJ1-1 | NA | TRBV5-1 | CASSLDRLVGPEAFF | TGCGCCAGCAGCTTAGACAGGTTGGTGGGTCCTGAAGCTTTCTTT
NA | TRBJ2-2 | NA | TRBV7-3 | CASSVGGPWTGELFF | TGTGCCAGCAGCGTCGGAGGGCCGTGGACCGGGGAGCTGTTTTTT
NA | TRBJ2-2 | NA | TRBV9 | CASSVVGVAGELFF | TGTGCCAGCAGCGTAGTGGGTGTGGCCGGGGAGCTGTTTTTT
NA | TRBJ1-1 | NA | TRBV19 | CASSISAGPIRRDKHTEAFF | TGTGCCAGTAGTATATCGGCCGGACCAATTCGCAGGGATAAACACACTGAAGCTTTCTTT
NA | TRBJ2-3 | TRBD2 | TRBV4-2 | CASSQDLGSGRASRDTQYF | TGTGCCAGCAGCCAAGATCTAGGTAGCGGGAGGGCCTCAAGAGATACGCAGTATTTT
NA | TRBJ1-2 | NA | TRBV6-6 | CASSTNRIPNYGYTF | TGTGCCAGCAGCACTAACAGGATCCCCAACTATGGCTACACCTTC
once | TRBJ1-3 | NA | TRBV2 | CASSGRGTGNTIYF | TGTGCCAGCAGTGGTCGAGGGACTGGAAACACCATATATTTT
NA | TRBJ2-1 | NA | TRBV11-3 | CASSLGGLSNEQFF | TGTGCCAGCAGCTTAGGGGGACTGTCAAATGAGCAGTTCTTC
NA | TRBJ2-3 | NA | TRBV5-1 | CASSLDPGDTQYF | TGCGCCAGCAGCTTGGATCCAGGGGATACGCAGTATTTT
once | TRBJ1-4 | NA | TRBV7-9 | CASSLASWVATNEKLFF | TGTGCCAGCAGCTTAGCCAGTTGGGTTGCAACTAATGAAAAACTGTTTTTT
NA | TRBJ1-4 | NA | TRBV19 | CASSRGRGVATNEKLFF | TGTGCCAGCAGCCGCGGTAGAGGGGTTGCAACTAATGAAAAACTGTTTTTT
NA | TRBJ1-5 | TRBD1 | TRBV3-1/TRBV3-2 | CASSQGTGGNQPQHF | TGTGCCAGCAGCCAGGGGACAGGGGGCAATCAGCCCCAGCATTTT
NA | TRBJ2-5 | NA | TRBV11-3 | CASSSRPGHLETQYF | TGTGCCAGCAGCTCCCGCCCGGGACACTTAGAGACCCAGTACTTC
NA | TRBJ2-1 | NA | TRBV21-1 | CASTPGGNEQFF | TGTGCCAGCACCCCCGGGGGAAATGAGCAGTTCTTC
once | TRBJ2-3 | NA | TRBV11-3 | CASSFSIGVTDTQYF | TGTGCCAGCAGCTTCTCGATAGGCGTCACAGATACGCAGTATTTT